The 16 T cell receptor beta chains reported below all come from one sample, sequenced in a study of T cell changes during pregnancy in multiple sclerosis. Measured with immunoSEQ multiplex PCR; TCRdb has only the in-frame clones, and not every one. The table records roughly 40,000 clones, more than 80% of them present only once. The sequencing used CD4+ T cells from peripheral blood mononuclear cells, collected in the third trimester of pregnancy. The receptors originated from a female donor with multiple sclerosis, enrolled in a pregnancy study.

In its sample, this clone was seen once. The V gene is TRBV4-1, the J gene TRBJ1-1; no reliable D call. This CDR3 region has 13 residues. Germline CDR1 reads MGHRA; CDR2 reads YSYEKL. V shed 2 bases and J shed 3 bases, with 7 bases lying between them. CDR3 loop: CASSQWRYTEAFF. The CDR3 DNA follows: TGCGCCAGCAGCCAATGGAGGTACACTGAAGCTTTCTTT.

CDR3 bases: TGTGCCAGCAGTGAAGCGCCGGCTAGCGGCACCGGGGAGCTGTTTTTT. Residues: CASSEAPASGTGELFF. The chain employs TRBV2 and TRBJ2-2, with 7 nucleotides matching TRBD2. With 0 bases clipped from V and 4 bases from J, the junction kept 5 bases outside the gene matches. The CDR3 covers 16 residues. CDR1 and CDR2 from the germline V gene are SNHLY and FYNNEI. The full variable domain, with the rest looked up from reference TRBV2 and TRBJ2-2, is EPEVTQTPSHQVTQMGQEVILRCVPISNHLYFYWYRQILGQKVEFLVSFYNNEISEKSEIFDDQFSVERPDGSNFTLKIRSTKLEDSAMYFCASSEAPASGTGELFFGEGSRLTVL.

Only a few counts were recorded for this clone. This sequence joins TRBV30 and TRBJ1-1; D may be TRBD1 (5 bases). CDR1 GTSNPN and CDR2 SVGIG come from the germline V gene (reference sequence). The CDR3 has 14 amino acids. Trimming removed 6 bases from V and 0 bases from J, with 14 bases in between. CDR3 sequence reads: CACLGRQLNTEAFF. The DNA of the CDR3 is TGTGCCTGCCTTGGACGACAGCTGAACACTGAAGCTTTCTTT.

This chain joins TRBV4-1 and TRBJ2-1; 7 nucleotides line up with TRBD2. Trimming removed 4 bases from V and 9 bases from J; junction bases left unmatched: 6. The length of the CDR3 is 13 residues. In germline, CDR1 is MGHRA, CDR2 YSYEKL. CDR3 sequence: CASSPSLAVEQFF. The CDR3 DNA reads TGCGCCAGCAGCCCCTCTCTAGCGGTTGAGCAGTTCTTC.

This clone showed up just once. The chain uses TRBV27 and TRBJ2-2, with a weak D call TRBD2 (6 bases). V was clipped by 8 bases and J by 1 base, with 14 bases between them. The CDR3 totals 15 residues. Looked up from germline, CDR1 is MNHEY and CDR2 is SMNVEV (reference sequence). The CDR3 DNA is TGTGCCAGCTCACCAGCGGGTATGAACACCGGGGAGCTGTTTTTT. Its protein is CASSPAGMNTGELFF.

The chain recombines TRBV9 with TRBJ2-1; the match to TRBD2 covers 7 bases. The V and J ends lost 0 bases and 3 bases, in that order; junction bases with no gene match: 6. CDR3 size: 16 residues. The germline CDR1 and CDR2 sequences are SGDLS and YYNGEE. The CDR3 DNA reads TGTGCCAGCAGCGTAGAAGCTAGCGGTTTCTACAATGAGCAGTTCTTC. Amino acid sequence: CASSVEASGFYNEQFF.

The chain employs TRBV20-1 and TRBJ2-1, with 9 bases that match TRBD1. The V segment lost 3 bases and the J segment 15 bases; nucleotides outside the gene matches: 6. Per the germline V gene, CDR1 is DFQATT and CDR2 is SNEGSKA (reference sequence). This CDR3 has 11 amino acids. CDR3: CSASDRGARFF. CDR3 DNA sequence: TGCAGTGCTAGCGACAGGGGGGCTAGGTTCTTC.

The gene calls are TRBV30 and TRBJ2-3, with a possible D match to TRBD2 (5 bases). The CDR3 runs 12 residues. CDR1 and CDR2 from the germline V gene are GTSNPN and SVGIG (reference sequence). With 3 bases removed from V and 2 bases from J, the gap between germline ends came to 6 bases. The DNA of the CDR3 is TGTGCCTGGAGAGGACTCACAGATACGCAGTATTTT. The encoded protein is CAWRGLTDTQYF. The full variable domain, completed using reference TRBV30 and TRBJ2-3, is SQTIHQWPATLVQPVGSPLSLECTVEGTSNPNLYWYRQAAGRGLQLLFYSVGIGQISSEVPQNLSASRPQDRQFILSSKKLLLSDSGFYLCAWRGLTDTQYFGPGTRLTVL.

This clone has just a few counts. The CDR3 sequence is CASSKNRGLGEYF. The CDR3 coding sequence is TGTGCCAGCAGTAAAAACAGGGGACTGGGGGAGTACTTC. This rearrangement joins TRBV2 to TRBJ2-7; D perhaps matches TRBD1 (7 bases). Germline CDR1 and CDR2: SNHLY and FYNNEI. The CDR3 extends over 13 amino acids. Trimming shortened V by 5 bases and J by 11 bases, and 19 bases separated the two germline ends.

This chain joins TRBV12-5 and TRBJ1-1; D possibly corresponds to TRBD1 (5 bases). The CDR3 has 15 residues. The germline CDR1 and CDR2 sequences are LGHNT and FRNRAP. The V and J ends lost 0 bases and 1 base respectively, with 9 bases between them. The CDR3 loop reads CASGLVRGANTEAFF. The CDR3 DNA reads as TGTGCTAGTGGTTTGGTACGTGGGGCGAACACTGAAGCTTTCTTT.

The rearrangement joins TRBV9 to TRBJ2-2; TRBD1 matches 9 bases. Losses at the gene ends were 2 bases for V and 11 bases for J; bases not matched to a gene: 4. Germline CDR1 is SGDLS and CDR2 is YYNGEE. CDR3 length equals 13 residues. In nucleotides, the CDR3 is TGTGCCAGCAGCGTGACGGGACAGGGCGAGCTGTTTTTT. It specifies CASSVTGQGELFF.

The chain joins TRBV4-3 to TRBJ1-1; D unclear. Germline V lookup: CDR1 LGHNA, CDR2 YSLEER. V lost 0 bases and J lost 2, with 13 bases in between. The CDR3 contains 16 residues. CDR3 protein: CASSQELPAENTEAFF. Written as DNA, the CDR3 is TGCGCCAGCAGCCAAGAACTACCGGCGGAAAACACTGAAGCTTTCTTT.

The chain combines TRBV18 with TRBJ1-1; 8 nucleotides agree with TRBD1. The V and J ends lost 4 bases and 6 bases, in that order; junction bases with no gene match: 7. The CDR3 totals 14 residues. Germline-derived CDR1 and CDR2 are KGHSH and LQKENI. CDR3 DNA sequence: TGTGCCAGCTCACTTAAGTCACAGGGGGCTGAAGCTTTCTTT. As protein: CASSLKSQGAEAFF. Together with reference TRBV18 and TRBJ1-1, the CDR3 gives the full variable domain: NAGVMQNPRHLVRRRGQEARLRCSPMKGHSHVYWYRQLPEEGLKFMVYLQKENIIDESGMPKERFSAEFPKEGPSILRIQQVVRGDSAAYFCASSLKSQGAEAFFGQGTRLTVV.

J is TRBJ2-4 and V is TRBV5-6, with a possible D match to TRBD1 (5 bases). Trimming stripped 5 bases from V and 0 bases from J, with 15 bases between. This CDR3 has 16 residues. Per germline, CDR1 SGHDT and CDR2 YYEEEE. For the CDR3, the DNA is TGTGCCAGCAGTTTTGCGGACACGGTAGCCAAAAACATTCAGTACTTC. Protein: CASSFADTVAKNIQYF.

CDR3 nucleotide sequence: TGTGCCAGTACCAGGACTAGCGGGATGGGAAGCACCGGGGAGCTGTTTTTT. This codes for CASTRTSGMGSTGELFF. The rearrangement joins TRBV19 to TRBJ2-2, with 12 nucleotides matching TRBD2. This CDR3 comprises 17 residues. V lost 7 bases to trimming and J lost 4 bases; unmatched junction nucleotides: 10. Germline lookup yields CDR1 LNHDA and CDR2 SQIVND (reference sequence).

This clone came up a few times. The chain uses TRBV28 and TRBJ1-2; D unclear. Germline CDR1 MDHEN, CDR2 SYDVKM. This CDR3 contains 11 residues. The V end lost 4 bases, the J end lost 8 bases, and 8 bases lay between the germline ends. For the CDR3, the DNA is TGTGCCAGCAGTTCAAAAATCGGCTACACCTTC. Encoded protein: CASSSKIGYTF.